This T cell receptor (beta chain) came from a study of PD-1 blockade in mismatch repair-deficient tumors. Study-level findings and limits: After pembrolizumab, tumor-resident clones rose rapidly, then generally contracted before radiologic responses.

Repertoires were generated with immunoSEQ multiplex PCR, while TCRdb's copy carries only in-frame clones and drops some. The sample records approximately 23,000 clones, around 84% being singletons. Germline loops: CDR1 LNHDA, CDR2 SQIVND (reference sequence). This CDR3 has 16 amino acids. V lost 3 bases to trimming and J lost 1 base; unmatched junction nucleotides: 6. Turning to this clone: Its target is unknown.

All patients were mismatch repair deficient, assessed by either PCR or immunohistochemistry. Three pembrolizumab responders had their TCRs sequenced. This sequence was found in an adult with mismatch repair-deficient cancer. The J gene is TRBJ1-1, the V gene TRBV19, with TRBD1 matching 9 bases. The source material was PBMCs, sampled before pembrolizumab treatment. The CDR3 reads CASSILLGQGNTEAFF. CDR3 sequence (DNA): TGTGCCAGTAGTATCCTCCTGGGACAGGGGAACACTGAAGCTTTCTTT.